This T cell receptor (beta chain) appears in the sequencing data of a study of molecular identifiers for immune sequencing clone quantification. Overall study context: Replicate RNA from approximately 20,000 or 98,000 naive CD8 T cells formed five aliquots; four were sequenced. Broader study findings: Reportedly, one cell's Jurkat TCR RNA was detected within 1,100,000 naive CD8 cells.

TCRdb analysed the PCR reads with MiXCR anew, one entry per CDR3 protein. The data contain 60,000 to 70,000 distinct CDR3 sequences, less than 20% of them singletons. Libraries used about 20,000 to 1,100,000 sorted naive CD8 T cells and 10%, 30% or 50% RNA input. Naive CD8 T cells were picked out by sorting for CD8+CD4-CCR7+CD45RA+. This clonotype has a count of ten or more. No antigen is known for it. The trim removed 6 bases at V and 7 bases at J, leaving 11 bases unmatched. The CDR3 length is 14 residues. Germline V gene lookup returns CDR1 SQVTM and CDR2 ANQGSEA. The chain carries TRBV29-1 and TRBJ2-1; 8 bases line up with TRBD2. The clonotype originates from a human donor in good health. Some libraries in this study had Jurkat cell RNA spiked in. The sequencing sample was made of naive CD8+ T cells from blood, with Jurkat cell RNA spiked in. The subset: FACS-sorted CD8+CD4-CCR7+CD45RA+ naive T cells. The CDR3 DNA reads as TGCAGCGTCCTTGGTTCGGGAGGGTTGAATGAGCAGTTCTTC. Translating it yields CSVLGSGGLNEQFF.